Shown below are 16 T cell receptor beta chains from a single sample sequenced in a study of blood T cell repertoires in COVID-19. TCRdb's copy holds only in-frame clones and misses some; the assay was immunoSEQ multiplex PCR. This sample has under 150,000 clones, with 70% to 90% found just once. The source material was PBMCs or T cells enriched from blood (not recorded which). The receptors come from a woman in her forties or fifties who had recovered from COVID-19.

The V and J genes are TRBV4-1 and TRBJ2-7, with TRBD1 identical over 10 bases. The ends lost 3 bases at V and 0 bases at J; junction bases unmatched: 8. The germline V gene encodes CDR1 MGHRA and CDR2 YSYEKL. The CDR3 is 17 residues long. CDR3 sequence: CASSQLLDRGSSYEQYF. The CDR3 nucleotides read TGCGCCAGCAGCCAGTTGTTGGACAGGGGGAGCTCCTACGAGCAGTACTTC.

This clone was found a few times. The V and J genes are TRBV10-1 and TRBJ2-5; D is unresolved. The V gene lost 4 bases and the J gene lost 2 bases, with 11 bases spanning the gap. Germline V lookup: CDR1 WNHNN, CDR2 SYGVQD (reference sequence). This CDR3 has 14 residues. The CDR3 DNA is TGCGCCAGCAGTGCGAGGCTAGAACAAGAGACCCAGTACTTC. It is translated as CASSARLEQETQYF.

CDR3 DNA sequence: TGTGCCAGCAGCCGGGGGGCGAAGGAGACCCAGTACTTC. Residues: CASSRGAKETQYF. The chain links TRBV11-2 to TRBJ2-5, with D possibly matching TRBD2 (7 bases). Looked up from germline, CDR1 is SGHAT and CDR2 is FQNNGV. This CDR3 region has 13 residues. Trimming took 5 bases from V and 5 from J, leaving 12 bases between them.

Here the CDR3 reads CASSLAPSSGTGFSYEQYF. The CDR3 bases are TGTGCCAGCAGCTTAGCCCCCTCCTCCGGGACAGGGTTCTCCTACGAGCAGTACTTC. The chain has TRBV11-2 and TRBJ2-7, with TRBD1 identical over 9 bases. With 1 base clipped from V and 0 bases from J, the junction kept 13 bases outside the gene matches. The CDR3 covers 19 residues. Germline-derived CDR1 and CDR2 are SGHAT and FQNNGV.

The chain carries TRBV4-1 and TRBJ1-4; 9 bases are shared with TRBD1. The CDR3 has 14 amino acids. Germline V gene sequence: CDR1 MGHRA, CDR2 YSYEKL. J lost 8 bases, V lost 4 bases, and 5 bases had no gene match. This CDR3 reads CASSPDRGREKLFF. The CDR3 bases are TGCGCCAGCAGCCCGGACAGGGGACGGGAAAAACTGTTTTTT.

About this clone itself: Other DNA sequences in this specimen translate into the identical CDR3. The V gene is TRBV5-1, the J gene TRBJ2-7; no clear D gene. Deletions cut 0 bases from V and 3 bases from J, with 7 bases between. Germline lookup yields CDR1 SGHRS and CDR2 YFSETQ. The CDR3 sequence is 13 residues long. The CDR3 DNA reads as TGCGCCAGCAGCTTGGATGGCAGCTACGAGCAGTACTTC. This translates into CASSLDGSYEQYF.

The rearrangement uses TRBV10-3 and TRBJ2-2; 9 bases align to TRBD2. V shed 8 bases, J shed 5 bases, and the junction held 6 bases outside the gene matches. The CDR3 loop spans 14 amino acids. Germline V lookup: CDR1 ENHRY, CDR2 SYGVKD. CDR3 DNA sequence: TGTGCCATCCAGCAGGCGGGGGGGACCGGGGAGCTGTTTTTT. Translation: CAIQQAGGTGELFF.

The rearrangement links TRBV4-2 to TRBJ1-3; 7 nucleotides align to TRBD1. Germline V gene data show CDR1 as LGHNA and CDR2 as YNFKEQ. The V and J ends lost 3 bases and 2 bases, in that order; junction bases with no gene match: 7. This CDR3 contains 16 residues. CDR3 sequence (DNA): TGTGCCAGCAGCCAGCGCGGACAGGACCCTGGAAACACCATATATTTT. Amino acids: CASSQRGQDPGNTIYF.

This chain connects TRBV10-3 to TRBJ1-1, with 9 bases matching TRBD1. The CDR3 covers 12 residues. CDR1 and CDR2 from the germline V gene are ENHRY and SYGVKD. The CDR3 spells CAAGQGKTEAFF. As DNA, the CDR3 is TGTGCGGCGGGACAGGGAAAAACTGAAGCTTTCTTT.

The chain has TRBV5-1 and TRBJ2-5; no definite D call. V dropped 0 bases and J dropped 1 base, with 7 bases sitting between them. Germline V CDR1 and CDR2: SGHRS, YFSETQ. This CDR3 contains 14 residues. Here the CDR3 reads CASSLGTAQETQYF. The CDR3 DNA follows: TGCGCCAGCAGCTTGGGCACAGCCCAAGAGACCCAGTACTTC.

The chain has TRBV18 and TRBJ2-7; 11 nucleotides line up with TRBD1. V was clipped by 5 bases and J by 7 bases; unmatched bases: 4. Germline V gene data show CDR1 as KGHSH and CDR2 as LQKENI. The CDR3 contains 13 residues. The CDR3 protein is CASSGQGAWEQYF. The CDR3 bases are TGTGCCAGCTCAGGACAGGGGGCATGGGAGCAGTACTTC.

V gene TRBV5-4 combines with J gene TRBJ1-1; TRBD1 aligns across 7 bases. Looked up from germline, CDR1 is SGHNT and CDR2 is YYREEE (reference sequence). The trim removed 0 bases at V and 2 bases at J, leaving 4 bases unmatched. The CDR3 spans 15 residues. CDR3 nucleotide sequence: TGTGCCAGCAGCTTGGTGGGACAGATTAACACTGAAGCTTTCTTT. Residues: CASSLVGQINTEAFF. Filled out from reference TRBV5-4 and TRBJ1-1, the complete variable domain reads ETGVTQSPTHLIKTRGQQVTLRCSSQSGHNTVSWYQQALGQGPQFIFQYYREEENGRGNFPPRFSGLQFPNYSSELNVNALELDDSALYLCASSLVGQINTEAFFGQGTRLTVV.

The chain links TRBV19 to TRBJ2-1, with 13 bases lining up with TRBD2. CDR1 and CDR2 from the germline V gene are LNHDA and SQIVND (reference sequence). The CDR3 has 18 amino acids. The trim removed 3 bases at V and 4 bases at J, leaving 9 bases unmatched. The CDR3 here is CASSIPETSGGSYNEQFF. CDR3 in DNA: TGTGCCAGTAGTATCCCCGAGACTAGCGGGGGGTCATACAATGAGCAGTTCTTC.

The chain employs TRBV3-1 (or the pseudogene TRBV3-2) and TRBJ2-5, with 8 bases aligning to TRBD1. The CDR3 is 15 amino acids. Germline-derived CDR1 and CDR2 are LGHDT and YNNKEL (reference sequence). V dropped 1 base and J dropped 1; count of bases not matched to a gene: 2. The CDR3 is CASSQAGGPQETQYF. In DNA form, the CDR3 reads TGTGCCAGCAGCCAAGCAGGGGGCCCCCAAGAGACCCAGTACTTC.

The genes are TRBV7-9 and TRBJ2-5, with TRBD1 identical over 10 bases. The length of the CDR3 is 17 residues. Germline V lookup: CDR1 SEHNR, CDR2 FQNEAQ (reference sequence). V dropped 5 bases and J dropped 5; count of bases not matched to a gene: 14. The CDR3 protein is CASSLYLGQGVYETQYF. In DNA form, the CDR3 reads TGTGCCAGCAGCCTCTACCTAGGACAGGGGGTTTATGAGACCCAGTACTTC.

This clone was counted only a few times. This chain links TRBV5-5 with TRBJ1-2; weak D call: TRBD1 (6 bases). V dropped 5 bases and J dropped 8 bases, with 16 bases sitting between them. This CDR3 contains 13 residues. Per the germline V gene, CDR1 is SGHKS and CDR2 is YYEKEE (reference sequence). The CDR3 DNA reads as TGTGCCAGCAGTTGGGACATAGCGGGCGGCTACACCTTC. Its protein product is CASSWDIAGGYTF.